This T cell receptor beta chain was captured in a study of T cell repertoires in cytomegalovirus infection. Findings and caveats of the study: Carriers of CMV plus the relevant HLA were identified by cumulative public TCR beta family frequency. HLA-C-restricted CMV clonotypes gave the most frequent clonotype in two of eight donors.

This clonotype was recorded many times. Its matching antigen is unknown. TCRdb analysed the reads with MiXCR anew, one entry per CDR3 protein. This table holds approximately 630,000 distinct CDR3 sequences, more than 20% found once. The receptor's source is a human donor in good health (CMV status not recorded). Some clones in this sample may be carry-over from other donors' samples. Source material: CD8+ T cells from PBMCs.

CDR3 DNA sequence: TGCGCCAGCAGCTTGCAAGGTCCCAGCTCCTACGAGCAGTACGTC. Translation gives CASSLQGPSSYEQYV. The chain recombines TRBV5-1 with TRBJ2-7, with D unclear. This CDR3 has 15 amino acids. Germline V gene data show CDR1 as SGHRS and CDR2 as YFSETQ. The V end lost 1 base, the J end lost 0 bases, and 11 bases lay between the germline ends.